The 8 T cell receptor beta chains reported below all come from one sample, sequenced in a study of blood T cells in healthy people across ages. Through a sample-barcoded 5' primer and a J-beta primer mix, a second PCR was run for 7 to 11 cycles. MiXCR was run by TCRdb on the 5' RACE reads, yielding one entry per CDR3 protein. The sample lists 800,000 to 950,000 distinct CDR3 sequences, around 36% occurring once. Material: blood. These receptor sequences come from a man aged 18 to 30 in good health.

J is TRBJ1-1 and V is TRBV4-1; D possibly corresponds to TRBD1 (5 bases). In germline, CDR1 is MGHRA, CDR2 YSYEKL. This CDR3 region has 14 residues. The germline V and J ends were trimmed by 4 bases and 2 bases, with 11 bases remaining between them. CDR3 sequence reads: CASSPPDRNTEAFF. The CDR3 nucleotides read TGCGCCAGCAGCCCCCCCGACAGAAACACTGAAGCTTTCTTT.

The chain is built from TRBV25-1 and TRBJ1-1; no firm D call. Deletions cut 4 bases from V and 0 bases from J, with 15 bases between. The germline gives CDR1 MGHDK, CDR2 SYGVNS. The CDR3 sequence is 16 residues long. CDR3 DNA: TGTGCCAGCAGTGGCCCCCCTCTGGGTATGAACACTGAAGCTTTCTTT. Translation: CASSGPPLGMNTEAFF.

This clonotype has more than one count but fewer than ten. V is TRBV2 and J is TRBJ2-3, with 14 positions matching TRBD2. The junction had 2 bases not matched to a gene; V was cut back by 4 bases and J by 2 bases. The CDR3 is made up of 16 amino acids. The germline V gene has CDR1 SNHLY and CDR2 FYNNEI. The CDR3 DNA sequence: TGTGCCAGCAGTGGGACTAGCGGGGGGTACACAGATACGCAGTATTTT. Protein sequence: CASSGTSGGYTDTQYF.

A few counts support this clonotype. The CDR3 reads CSVLQGEKYNEQFF. CDR3 in DNA: TGCAGCGTTTTACAGGGGGAGAAATACAATGAGCAGTTCTTC. The chain combines TRBV29-1 with TRBJ2-1, with 8 bases fitting TRBD1. The V gene's germline CDR1 is SQVTM and CDR2 ANQGSEA. The junction had 7 bases not matched to a gene; V was cut back by 5 bases and J by 4 bases. The CDR3 runs to 14 residues.

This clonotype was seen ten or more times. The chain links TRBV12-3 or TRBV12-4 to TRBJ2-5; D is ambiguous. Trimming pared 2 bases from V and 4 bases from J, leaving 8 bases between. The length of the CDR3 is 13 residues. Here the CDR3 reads CASSLRATETQYF. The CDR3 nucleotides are TGTGCCAGCAGTTTAAGGGCCACAGAGACCCAGTACTTC.

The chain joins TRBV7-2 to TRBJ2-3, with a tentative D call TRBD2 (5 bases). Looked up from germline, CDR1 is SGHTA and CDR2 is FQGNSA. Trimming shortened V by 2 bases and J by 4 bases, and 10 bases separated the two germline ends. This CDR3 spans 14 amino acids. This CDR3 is CASSLNAGADTQYF. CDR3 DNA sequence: TGTGCCAGCAGCTTAAATGCCGGGGCAGATACGCAGTATTTT.

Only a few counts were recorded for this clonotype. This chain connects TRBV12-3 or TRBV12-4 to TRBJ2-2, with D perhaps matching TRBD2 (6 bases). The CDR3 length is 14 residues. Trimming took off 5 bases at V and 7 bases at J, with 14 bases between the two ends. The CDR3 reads CASSPPEEGGELFF. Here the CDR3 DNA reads TGTGCCAGCAGTCCCCCGGAGGAGGGCGGGGAGCTGTTTTTT.

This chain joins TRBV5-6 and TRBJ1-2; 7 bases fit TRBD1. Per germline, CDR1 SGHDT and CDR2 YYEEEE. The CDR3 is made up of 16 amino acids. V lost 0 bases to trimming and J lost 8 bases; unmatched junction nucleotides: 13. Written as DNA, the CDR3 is TGTGCCAGCAGCTTGGGGGGCCGGGGACAGTTTGGAGGCTACACCTTC. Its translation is CASSLGGRGQFGGYTF. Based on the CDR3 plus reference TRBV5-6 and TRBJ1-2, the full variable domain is DAGVTQSPTHLIKTRGQQVTLRCSPKSGHDTVSWYQQALGQGPQFIFQYYEEEERQRGNFPDRFSGHQFPNYSSELNVNALLLGDSALYLCASSLGGRGQFGGYTFGSGTRLTVV.